What follows describes a single TCR beta chain. Antigen: not known. This sample was included in a study of T cell responses to AZD1222 COVID-19 vaccine. This CDR3 comprises 15 residues. V gave up 4 bases and J gave up 3 bases, with 13 bases separating them. Per germline, CDR1 SGHTA and CDR2 FQGNSA. The method was immunoSEQ multiplex PCR; TCRdb's version includes in-frame clones alone and lacks a portion of them. The sample consists of around 100,000 clones, around 87% of them appearing once. Study conclusions and caveats: Baseline antibody screening turned up just six seropositive AZD1222 recipients. Donors in the cohort were predominantly white British and more often female, and clonal diversity was possibly underestimated. Spike-wide vaccine-associated CD4 TCRs dominated at 160-218 and 743-854.

This TCR was sampled from an adult in good health. This specimen consisted of peripheral blood, obtained on day 0 of AZD1222 vaccination. This chain links TRBV7-2 with TRBJ1-5; D is undetermined. CDR3 DNA sequence: TGTGCCAGCAGCTCAGTCAGAAATACCAATCAGCCCCAGCATTTT. Protein: CASSSVRNTNQPQHF.